This note documents a single T cell receptor (beta chain) sequence. The CDR3 runs to 12 residues. The ends were cut back, 4 bases at V and 8 bases at J, with 8 bases in the middle. Germline V gene sequence: CDR1 SGHDN, CDR2 FVKESK. The sample originates from a study of blood T cell repertoires in COVID-19. TCRdb keeps only in-frame clones here, not all; method: immunoSEQ multiplex PCR. The sample includes about 200,000 clones, roughly 82% of them seen just once. The rearrangement joins TRBV14 to TRBJ2-2; D unresolved. This sequence originates from a woman aged 60 to 75 with COVID-19, enrolled during active disease. The sequencing sample was made of peripheral blood. The CDR3 here is CASSPPRGELFF. CDR3 bases: TGTGCCAGCAGCCCCCCCAGGGGGGAGCTGTTTTTT. Based on the CDR3 plus reference TRBV14 and TRBJ2-2, the full variable domain is EAGVTQFPSHSVIEKGQTVTLRCDPISGHDNLYWYRRVMGKEIKFLLHFVKESKQDESGMPNNRFLAERTGGTYSTLKVQPAELEDSGVYFCASSPPRGELFFGEGSRLTVL.